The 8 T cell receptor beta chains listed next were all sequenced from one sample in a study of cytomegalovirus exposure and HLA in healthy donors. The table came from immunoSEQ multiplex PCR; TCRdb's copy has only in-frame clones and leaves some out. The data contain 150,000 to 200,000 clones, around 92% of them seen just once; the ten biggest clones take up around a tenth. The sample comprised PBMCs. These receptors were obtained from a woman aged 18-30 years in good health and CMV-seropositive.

CDR3 sequence: CASSPGQFVETQYF. CDR3 bases: TGTGCCAGCAGTCCGGGACAGTTTGTCGAGACCCAGTACTTC. This chain uses TRBV27 with TRBJ2-5; TRBD1 agrees at 7 bases. Germline CDR1 and CDR2: MNHEY and SMNVEV (reference sequence). The CDR3 runs to 14 residues. Trimming at V came to 5 bases and at J to 5 bases, leaving 8 bases not matched to a gene.

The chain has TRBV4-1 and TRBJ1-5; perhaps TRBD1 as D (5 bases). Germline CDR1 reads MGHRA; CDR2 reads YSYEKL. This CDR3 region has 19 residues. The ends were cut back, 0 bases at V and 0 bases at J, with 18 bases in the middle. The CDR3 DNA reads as TGCGCCAGCAGCCAAGATCCCTCCGACAGTTTGACTAGCAATCAGCCCCAGCATTTT. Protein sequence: CASSQDPSDSLTSNQPQHF.

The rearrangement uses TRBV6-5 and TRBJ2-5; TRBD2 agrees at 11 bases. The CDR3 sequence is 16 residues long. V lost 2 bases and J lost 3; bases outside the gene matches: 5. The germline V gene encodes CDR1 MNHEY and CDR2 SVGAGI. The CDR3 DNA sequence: TGTGCCAGCAGTTACAGCCTAGCGGGAGGTAAAGAGACCCAGTACTTC. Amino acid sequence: CASSYSLAGGKETQYF.

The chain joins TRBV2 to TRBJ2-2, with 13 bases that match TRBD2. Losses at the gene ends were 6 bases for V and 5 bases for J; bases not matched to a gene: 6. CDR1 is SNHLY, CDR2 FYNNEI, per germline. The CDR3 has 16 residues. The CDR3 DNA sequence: TGTGCCAGCAGACTAGCGGGAGGGCCTATAACCGGGGAGCTGTTTTTT. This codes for CASRLAGGPITGELFF.

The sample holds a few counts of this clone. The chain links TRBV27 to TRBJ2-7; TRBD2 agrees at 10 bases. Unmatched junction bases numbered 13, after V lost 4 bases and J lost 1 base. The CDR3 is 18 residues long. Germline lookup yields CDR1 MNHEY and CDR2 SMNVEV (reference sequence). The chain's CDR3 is CASSSSLGLAAMSYEQYF. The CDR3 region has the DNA TGTGCCAGCAGTTCTTCACTCGGACTAGCGGCTATGTCCTACGAGCAGTACTTC.

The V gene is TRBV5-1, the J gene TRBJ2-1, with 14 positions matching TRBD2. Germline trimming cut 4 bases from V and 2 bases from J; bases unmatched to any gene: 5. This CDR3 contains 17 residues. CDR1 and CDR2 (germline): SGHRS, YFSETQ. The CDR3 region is CASSRGLAGVTYNEQFF. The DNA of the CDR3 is TGCGCCAGCAGCAGGGGACTAGCGGGAGTCACCTACAATGAGCAGTTCTTC.

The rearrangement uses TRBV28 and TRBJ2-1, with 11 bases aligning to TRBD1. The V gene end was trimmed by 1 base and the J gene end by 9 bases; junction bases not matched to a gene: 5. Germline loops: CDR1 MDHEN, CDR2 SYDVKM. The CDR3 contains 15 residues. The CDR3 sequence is CASSLFRTGGTEQFF. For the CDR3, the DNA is TGTGCCAGCAGTTTATTCCGGACAGGGGGCACTGAGCAGTTCTTC.

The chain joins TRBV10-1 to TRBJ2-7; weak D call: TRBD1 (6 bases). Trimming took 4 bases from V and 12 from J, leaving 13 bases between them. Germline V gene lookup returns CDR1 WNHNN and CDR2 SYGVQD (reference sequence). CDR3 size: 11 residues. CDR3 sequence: CASSGGGNLYF. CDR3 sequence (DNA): TGCGCCAGCAGTGGAGGGGGTAATCTGTACTTC.